This T cell receptor (beta chain) stems from a study of blood T cell repertoires in COVID-19. Using immunoSEQ multiplex PCR, the repertoire was profiled, and TCRdb retains in-frame clones only, with some absent. The repertoire holds 290,000 or so clones, with approximately 82% as singletons. The CDR3 loop spans 15 amino acids. Per the germline V gene, CDR1 is MDHEN and CDR2 is SYDVKM. With 1 base removed from V and 3 bases from J, the gap between germline ends came to 12 bases. This receptor was identified in a middle-aged man who had been exposed to COVID-19. The sample taken for sequencing was PBMCs or T cells enriched from blood (not recorded which). This rearrangement joins TRBV28 to TRBJ1-2, with D possibly being TRBD1 (5 bases). The CDR3 bases are TGTGCCAGCAGTTTATTCGGGGGGAGAGACTATGGCTACACCTTC. Translation gives CASSLFGGRDYGYTF.